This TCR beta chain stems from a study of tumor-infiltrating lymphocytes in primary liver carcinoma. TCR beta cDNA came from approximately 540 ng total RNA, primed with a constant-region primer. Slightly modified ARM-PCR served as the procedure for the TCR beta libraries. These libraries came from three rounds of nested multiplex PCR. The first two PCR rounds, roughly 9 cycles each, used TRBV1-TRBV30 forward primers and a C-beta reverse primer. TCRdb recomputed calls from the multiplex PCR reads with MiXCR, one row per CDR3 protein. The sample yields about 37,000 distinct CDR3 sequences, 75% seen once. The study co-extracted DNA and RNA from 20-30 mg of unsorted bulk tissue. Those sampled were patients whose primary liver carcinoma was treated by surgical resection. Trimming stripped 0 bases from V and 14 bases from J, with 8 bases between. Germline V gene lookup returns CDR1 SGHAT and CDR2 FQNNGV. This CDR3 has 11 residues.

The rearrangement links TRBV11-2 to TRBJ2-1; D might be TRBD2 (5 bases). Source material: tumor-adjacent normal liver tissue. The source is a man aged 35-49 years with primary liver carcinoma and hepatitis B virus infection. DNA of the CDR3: TGTGCCAGCAGCTTAGACTTAGCGAAGTTCTTC. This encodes CASSLDLAKFF.